This is a list of T cell receptor beta chains from one sample in a study of post-analysis software for immune sequencing data. TCRdb reprocessed the PCR reads with MiXCR, giving one entry per CDR3 protein. The sample records around 710,000 distinct CDR3 sequences, 35% to 55% being singletons. Sequencing was carried out using blood. Receptors originate from a girl aged 5-17 years with multiple sclerosis. The CDR3 runs from the conserved cysteine through the conserved F or W. The D gene is left open where the match is weak. Clone size appears in some rows only: once, few, many, or a class for an expanded clone.

j_call v_call clone_size d_call cdr3_nt cdr3_aa
TRBJ1-6 TRBV12-3/TRBV12-4 . TRBD1 TGTGCCAGCAGTCCCGACCGGACAGGCTCCTATAATTCACCCCTCCACTTT CASSPDRTGSYNSPLHF
TRBJ2-7 TRBV6-5 . TRBD2 TGTGCCACCCAGTTGAACCCGGGAGGAACCCACGAGCAGTACTTC CATQLNPGGTHEQYF
TRBJ2-1 TRBV7-2 few . TGTGCCAGCAGCTTCCTATTCGGGTCCTACAATGAGCAGTTCTTC CASSFLFGSYNEQFF
TRBJ2-1 TRBV11-3 . TRBD1 TGTGCCAGCAGCGCAAGGACAGGGACGAATGAGCAGTTCTTC CASSARTGTNEQFF
TRBJ1-2 TRBV28 . TRBD1 TGTGCCAGCAGCTCCCCCGGGACAGGGGTCGGCTACACCTTC CASSSPGTGVGYTF
TRBJ2-3 TRBV5-1 few TRBD2 TGCGCCAGCAGCTCCGGGAGGATCGGTTTACCCCAAACACGCACAGATACGCAGTATTTT CASSSGRIGLPQTRTDTQYF
TRBJ2-7 TRBV20-1 . TRBD1 TGCAGTGCTAGGAGCCGACAGGGTCCCAACTACGAGCAGTACTTC CSARSRQGPNYEQYF
TRBJ2-3 TRBV7-2 . . TGTGCCACCTGGACTACAGATACGCAGTATTTT CATWTTDTQYF
TRBJ2-1 TRBV7-2 . . TGTGCCAGCAGGACAGAGGGACCCCGAAACAATGAGCAGTTCTTC CASRTEGPRNNEQFF
TRBJ2-1 TRBV7-6 . TRBD2 TGTGCCAGCAGCTTAAATGTGCCTACGGGACTAGCGGGATACAATGAGCAGTTCTTC CASSLNVPTGLAGYNEQFF
TRBJ2-3 TRBV4-1 once . TGCGCCAGCAGCCAAGGGGGACGGCTAACCTCGCTCACAGATACGCAGTATTTT CASSQGGRLTSLTDTQYF
TRBJ1-6 TRBV5-1 . . TGCGCCAGCAGCTTGTGGTCTGACATTAATTCACCCCTCCACTTT CASSLWSDINSPLHF
TRBJ2-1 TRBV7-2 . TRBD2 TGTGCCAGCAGAGGGACTAGCGGGAGGGCGCGTGACAATGAGCAGTTCTTC CASRGTSGRARDNEQFF
TRBJ2-3 TRBV20-1 once TRBD2 TGCAGTGCTAGAGGGCGGACTAGGGAGTCCACAGATACGCAGTATTTT CSARGRTRESTDTQYF
TRBJ2-1 TRBV2 . TRBD1 TGTGCCAGCTCCCGGGACAGGGAAAATGAGCAGTTCTTC CASSRDRENEQFF